The clone carrying this T cell receptor (beta chain) showed up just a few times. The antigen remains undetermined. Germline V CDR1 and CDR2: SGHRS, YFSETQ. The CDR3 has 14 residues. V dropped 1 base and J dropped 3 bases, with 10 bases sitting between them. Template switching added a universal primer site; cDNA carried unique molecular identifiers. TCRdb re-called the 5' RACE reads through MiXCR, storing one row per CDR3 protein. Found here are 690,000 or so distinct CDR3 sequences, less than 7% of them singletons; the top ten hold about 2%. The sample originates from a study of identical twins. Study outcomes and limitations: Invariant MAIT and iNKT cells are populations that could partly confound zero-insertion analyses. Weaker excess twin sharing was seen among beta out-of-frame sequences.

The chain combines TRBV5-1 with TRBJ1-2, with D unresolved. The receptor comes from a man aged 18-30 years in good health. The sample was naive T cells sorted from blood. In DNA, the CDR3 is TGCGCCAGCAGCTTGTCGGCTCGAGACTATGGCTACACCTTC. Its protein product is CASSLSARDYGYTF. The variable domain in full, completed from reference TRBV5-1 and TRBJ1-2, reads KAGVTQTPRYLIKTRGQQVTLSCSPISGHRSVSWYQQTPGQGLQFLFEYFSETQRNKGNFPGRFSGRQFSNSRSEMNVSTLELGDSALYLCASSLSARDYGYTFGSGTRLTVV.